This is a list of T cell receptor beta chains from one sample in a study of CD4 T cells in relation to SARS-CoV-2 and coronaviruses. The protocol was immunoSEQ multiplex PCR, while the TCRdb copy is restricted to in-frame clones and leaves out a portion. The data contain about 56,000 clones, 92% of them singletons. Material for sequencing was naive CD4+ T cells from PBMCs. These receptors were taken from an adult with COVID-19. Each CDR3 is given with its conserved first and last residue. D genes are given only for firm matches. Clone size is given for some rows only: seen once, a few or many times, or a class if the clone is expanded.

j_call d_call v_call clone_size cdr3_aa cdr3_nt
TRBJ1-2 TRBD1 TRBV19 - CASSISRGQGSYTF TGTGCCAGTAGTATAAGTCGGGGACAGGGAAGCTACACCTTC
TRBJ2-2 - TRBV14 few CASSLFFAGELFF TGTGCCAGCAGCCTGTTTTTTGCCGGGGAGCTGTTTTTT
TRBJ2-2 - TRBV7-8 - CASSSFGSTGELFF TGTGCCAGCAGCTCCTTCGGGTCCACCGGGGAGCTGTTTTTT
TRBJ2-5 TRBD2 TRBV2 - CASTGAGGLETQYF TGTGCCAGCACTGGAGCGGGAGGTTTGGAGACCCAGTACTTC
TRBJ2-7 TRBD1 TRBV6-5 - CASSRGQGATREQYF TGTGCCAGCAGTCGGGGACAGGGGGCTACGCGCGAGCAGTACTTC
TRBJ1-2 TRBD1 TRBV7-2 - CASSPTGGYGYTF TGTGCCAGCAGCCCCACAGGGGGGTATGGCTACACCTTC
TRBJ1-4 TRBD1 TRBV19 - CASRQTGGRYEKLFF TGTGCCAGTAGGCAAACAGGGGGCAGATATGAAAAACTGTTTTTT
TRBJ1-2 - TRBV3-1/TRBV3-2 - CASSQQNYGYTF TGTGCCAGCAGCCAACAGAACTATGGCTACACCTTC
TRBJ1-1 - TRBV2 - CASSRPRDEAPEAFF TGTGCCAGCTCCAGACCCCGGGATGAGGCTCCTGAAGCTTTCTTT
TRBJ1-5 - TRBV9 - CASSVDGGQPQHF TGTGCCAGCAGCGTGGATGGTGGACAGCCCCAGCATTTT
TRBJ2-3 - TRBV11-3 - CASSPGGSSTDTQYF TGTGCCAGCAGCCCAGGGGGGTCTAGCACAGATACGCAGTATTTT
TRBJ2-3 TRBD2 TRBV10-3 - CAISGRETTQYF TGTGCCATCAGTGGGCGGGAGACTACGCAGTATTTT
TRBJ2-2 - TRBV5-1 - CASSGRAGLNTGELFF TGCGCCAGCAGCGGGCGGGCAGGCCTGAACACCGGGGAGCTGTTTTTT
TRBJ2-7 - TRBV28 - CASSLYTNTYEQYF TGTGCCAGCAGTTTATATACAAACACCTACGAGCAGTACTTC
TRBJ1-3 - TRBV28 - CASSLGELSGNTIYF TGTGCCAGCAGTTTAGGGGAACTCTCTGGAAACACCATATATTTT
TRBJ2-5 - TRBV7-2 - CASSFGGLETQYF TGTGCCAGCAGCTTCGGGGGTCTTGAGACCCAGTACTTC
TRBJ1-2 - TRBV19 - CASSMGRSNYGYTF TGTGCCAGTAGTATGGGCAGGTCGAACTATGGCTACACCTTC
TRBJ2-4 - TRBV5-6 - CASSLAGLAKNIQYF TGTGCCAGCAGCTTGGCTGGGTTAGCCAAAAACATTCAGTACTTC
TRBJ2-3 - TRBV11-2 - CASSDEGGPNTDTDTQYF TGTGCCAGCAGCGACGAAGGGGGTCCGAATACAGACACAGATACGCAGTATTTT
TRBJ1-5 - TRBV19 - CASSPPGPVGNQPQHF TGTGCCAGTAGTCCGCCCGGCCCAGTTGGCAATCAGCCCCAGCATTTT
TRBJ1-2 TRBD1 TRBV5-1 - CASSIQGATYGYTF TGCGCCAGCAGCATACAGGGGGCGACCTATGGCTACACCTTC
TRBJ1-3 - TRBV5-1 - CASSRMGGNGNTIYF TGCGCCAGCAGCCGGATGGGGGGAAACGGAAACACCATATATTTT
TRBJ1-2 - TRBV3-1/TRBV3-2 - CASSQQTLFGYTF TGTGCCAGCAGCCAGCAAACTTTATTTGGCTACACCTTC
TRBJ1-5 - TRBV6-5 - CASSRNWNQPQHF TGTGCCAGCAGTCGAAACTGGAATCAGCCCCAGCATTTT
TRBJ1-1 - TRBV28 once CASSFRDPPRKITNTEAFF TGTGCCAGCAGTTTTCGGGACCCCCCGCGAAAAATAACGAACACTGAAGCTTTCTTT
TRBJ2-5 - TRBV5-1 - CASRAVGSRETQYF TGCGCCAGCAGGGCCGTTGGGAGTCGAGAGACCCAGTACTTC
TRBJ2-1 TRBD2 TRBV30 - CAWTGGPGNEQFF TGTGCCTGGACGGGAGGGCCGGGGAATGAGCAGTTCTTC
TRBJ2-3 - TRBV11-3 once CASSLGGSTQYF TGTGCCAGCAGCTTAGGTGGTAGCACGCAGTATTTT
TRBJ2-1 - TRBV7-8 - CASSDYSYNEQFF TGTGCCAGCAGCGATTATAGCTACAATGAGCAGTTCTTC
TRBJ1-2 TRBD1 TRBV5-1 few CASNQKSGTGSDGYTF TGCGCCAGCAACCAAAAATCCGGGACAGGGTCTGATGGCTACACCTTC
TRBJ2-7 - TRBV23-1 - CASKSPSGVYEQYF TGCGCCAGCAAGTCGCCGTCGGGAGTCTACGAGCAGTACTTC
TRBJ2-2 - TRBV7-3 once CASSLGRQNTGELFF TGTGCCAGCAGCTTAGGACGACAGAACACCGGGGAGCTGTTTTTT
TRBJ2-1 - TRBV19 - CASTNARAGHNEQFF TGTGCCAGTACCAACGCTCGGGCGGGCCACAATGAGCAGTTCTTC
TRBJ2-3 - TRBV9 - CASSPLGGRSDTQYF TGTGCCAGCAGCCCCCTGGGGGGGCGATCGGATACGCAGTATTTT
TRBJ2-5 TRBD1 TRBV19 - CASSIPGQGDRETQYF TGTGCCAGTAGTATTCCCGGACAGGGGGATCGAGAGACCCAGTACTTC
TRBJ2-7 TRBD2 TRBV5-4 - CASSQGLAGLSF TGTGCCAGCAGCCAAGGACTAGCGGGGCTCTCTTTC
TRBJ2-7 - TRBV5-4 - CASSLGSGASGLEQYF TGTGCCAGCAGCTTGGGATCGGGGGCTAGCGGTCTCGAGCAGTACTTC
TRBJ1-2 - TRBV27 - CASRGLGIYGYTF TGTGCCAGCAGGGGGTTAGGTATTTATGGCTACACCTTC
TRBJ2-7 TRBD2 TRBV11-2 - CASSLGLADYEQYF TGTGCCAGCAGCTTAGGACTAGCCGACTACGAGCAGTACTTC
TRBJ2-3 - TRBV12-3/TRBV12-4 - CASSRTDTQYF TGTGCCAGCAGCCGTACAGATACGCAGTATTTT
TRBJ1-2 - TRBV7-9 few CASRSAGDDYGYTF TGTGCCAGCCGTTCCGCGGGGGACGACTATGGCTACACCTTC
TRBJ2-7 TRBD2 TRBV5-5 once CASSAGTSGVYEQYF TGTGCCAGCAGCGCCGGGACTAGCGGTGTCTACGAGCAGTACTTC